This TCR beta chain was sequenced in a study of cytomegalovirus exposure and HLA in healthy donors (dated by TCRdb to 2015 to 2018). Concerning the study at large: In an earlier analysis of 587 of the donors, 250 to 350 Gb of sequence data and roughly 100 million unique TCR beta sequences from about 179 million T cells were reported. An early release covering 500 to 750 HLA-typed donors comprised 250 to 350 gigabases of sequencing data and roughly 86 million unique TCR sequences. Of the 300 to 500 genotyped donors, over 80% were placed in the genetic ancestry cluster associated with self-reported Caucasian donors. The study was designed to test whether signatures of past pathogen exposure could be identified by cataloging public T cell receptors. The study profiled the T cell repertoires of hundreds of subjects by immunosequencing and related them to cytomegalovirus serostatus. In addition to the first cohort of hundreds of subjects, a separate validation cohort of 120 different subjects was used. High-throughput TCR immunosequencing, statistical association of individual TCRs with disease status, and machine learning were combined to predict cytomegalovirus infection status. In a later analysis, previously published TCR beta repertoires from more than 500 donors were re-analyzed and high-resolution HLA genotyping was added so that TCR occurrence patterns could be studied. In the later analysis, no new phenotypic data were used to find candidate immune exposures; instead, reliance was placed on TCR beta sequences and their occurrence across donors. To decide whether each TCR beta V gene segment behaved as functional or pseudogenic, an earlier analysis of some 600 of the donors relied on high-throughput TCR beta sequencing. Donor age, sex, ethnicity and CMV serostatus were compiled together with the repertoire data. A later genetic analysis used genome-wide SNP genotypes for about 60% of the roughly 670 donors, treating that subset as a discovery cohort. Every repertoire in the discovery cohort had been generated on one and the same sequencing platform. HLA typing covered class I and class II loci at four-digit resolution. The number of donors typed differed by locus, with about 629-630 for A, B, C, DRB1 and DQB1, 522 for DQA1, 600 to 610 for DPA1, and some 440 for DPB1. About five DR-DQ haplotypes were treated as single units for association and clustering because of strong linkage in the cohort. Across about 380 genotyped donors of the cohort, an average of about 200,000 unique TCR beta nucleotide sequences per donor were sequenced, and 15% to 20% of those sequences were non-productive. General study outcomes and caveats: While some public TCRs were present in many individuals, most TCR sequences turned up only very rarely across donors. Sequencing depth was assumed to be roughly uniform across donors in the presence/absence analyses, though that assumption may not hold. In vitro tests confirmed that three of the cytomegalovirus-associated TCR beta chains recognize cytomegalovirus antigens. The study listed 170 or so TCR beta chains as associated with cytomegalovirus. Compared with the approximately 670-donor mean, donors in an Asian-associated ancestry cluster had fewer N-insertions in productive TCRs, according to a later genetic analysis. HLA typing was unavailable for some donors at each locus, so association tests used only the typed subset. The cohort was sequenced for TCR beta chains only, and without alpha or paired-chain data the features that could be detected were limited. Broadly in line with IMGT annotations, most TCR beta V segments showed up in productive rearrangements about 90% or about 30% of the time in an earlier analysis of some 590 of the donors. Linkage disequilibrium might explain the correlated functional status among segregating V segments, but an unknown experimental factor could not be excluded. The sequencing pipeline was judged likely to have produced a cluster of highly shared sequence variants as a technical artifact. A further reported finding was that TCR beta sequences accurately predicted the HLA-A and HLA-B alleles for most subjects in the first cohort. A later genetic analysis associated a missense DCLRE1C variant with V-gene and J-gene trimming of TCR beta chains, and an independent cohort replicated the association. According to a later analysis, most CMV-associated TCR beta chains appeared to be HLA-restricted, and the HLA associations seemed to be driven largely by CMV exposure. In a later analysis, several top co-occurrence clusters were reported to appear linked to parvovirus B19, influenza, CMV and Epstein-Barr virus. According to the authors, the approach could potentially be generalized to other disease states and immunological phenotypes. In a later analysis, HLA-associated TCR beta chains were found to be more clonally expanded and to have lower generation probabilities than equally common non-associated chains. The 87-base-pair reads could not distinguish some IMGT-functional V segments, including TRBV6-2 and TRBV6-3, so those segments were excluded. The only immune exposure information available for the cohort was CMV serostatus. A later analysis found that TCR association rates varied across HLA loci, with DRB1 alleles showing the most associated TCRs and HLA-C alleles the fewest. The classifier was reported to diagnose cytomegalovirus status with high specificity and sensitivity in both the original cohort and the validation cohort. Because counts were too low, 15 to 20 rarely observed V segments, including chromosome 9 orphons, were left out of the earlier analysis of about 620 of the donors. Strong co-occurrence of HLA alleles, especially DR and DQ, made assigning TCR associations to individual alleles difficult. In a later analysis, around 15,000 TCR beta sequences were associated with specific HLA alleles at a false discovery rate of 0.05.

The cohort comprised more than 550 healthy bone marrow donors. Cohort members were all nominally healthy when sampled, although unrecorded immune exposures were likely present. The donor tested CMV seropositive, placing the donor among the 289 seropositive members of the cohort. A peripheral blood sample was collected from each donor, and TCR beta sequencing was performed on peripheral blood mononuclear cells. The Qiagen DNeasy Blood Extraction Kit was used to extract genomic DNA from the blood cell samples. As encoded in the germline V gene, CDR1 is MNHEY while CDR2 is SVGAGI. Measured from the cysteine to the phenylalanine, the CDR3 is 13 residues long. Solely the CDR3 DNA is kept, with 39 bases framed from the first base. Compared with germline, V lacks 4 bases and J lacks 15 bases; bases without a gene match: 4. The protocol used for the library was the immunoSEQ multiplex PCR assay. The multiplex PCR relied on a mix of 60 forward primers for TCR Vbeta segments and 13 reverse primers for TCR Jbeta segments. The CDR3 region of rearranged TCR beta genes was amplified from genomic DNA with a multiplex PCR assay. On the Illumina HiSeq System, the amplified TCR beta libraries were sequenced as 87-base-pair reads. In the authors' own workflow: Across the 500 to 850 repertoires, a later analysis counted roughly 77 million unique TCR beta chains, 9 million to 14 million of which were shared by at least two donors. To remove PCR and sequencing errors, raw reads were error-corrected and collapsed into unique sequences using a nearest-neighbor algorithm that merged closely related sequences. Alignment of CDR3 sequences to IMGT reference sequences was used to assign V, D and J gene segments. For a sequence to be retained, a match of at least six nucleotides was required to both a V gene segment and a J gene segment. Rearrangements were classified as productive when the CDR3 lacked stop codons and remained in frame with V and J, and all other rearrangements were classified as non-productive. CDR3 was defined according to IMGT convention as the region running from the second conserved V-encoded cysteine to the conserved J-encoded phenylalanine. Sequences without an unambiguous match to a single V gene segment were excluded from the earlier analysis of a few hundred of the donors. An earlier analysis of under 750 of the donors called V segments functional above 56.7% productive rearrangements and segregating when the between-donor standard deviation exceeded 5%. A statistical classification framework was built for diagnosing cytomegalovirus status from the catalog of TCR beta chain sequences. In a later analysis, TCR nucleotide sequences were compared against IMGT/GENE-DB human TR gene sequences so that V and J genes could be assigned. The TCRdist pipeline was used in a later analysis to assign CDR3 sequences and most-parsimonious VDJ recombination scenarios. In a later analysis, every TCR beta chain was defined by the combination of its CDR3 amino acid sequence and its V-gene family, and reads without a unique V-gene family were dropped. As a way to deal with suspected cross-contamination and a sequencing artifact, a later analysis dropped 592 nucleotide sequences that were highly shared and had low generation probability. For each public chain, a later analysis derived a clonal expansion index from normalized ranks of inferred template counts within each repertoire. In a later analysis, generation probabilities were computed using a VDJ recombination model fitted to out-of-frame rearrangements, and the results were checked against IGoR. In a later analysis, hypergeometric tests were used to score TCR-TCR, TCR-HLA and TCR-CMV co-occurrence, with a repertoire-size bias correction applied to TCR pairs. A later analysis estimated false discovery rates by permuting HLA or CMV assignments 20 times. In a later analysis, co-occurring TCRs were grouped with DBSCAN, and TCRdist sequence similarity was added when clustering was performed within HLA-allele-positive subsets. For co-occurrence clustering, repertoires with fewer than 30,000 or more than 120,000 public chains were excluded, along with a handful of repertoires with anomalous nucleotide sharing. The clones in this table, taken by TCRdb from immuneACCESS, are in-frame only. Not every clone is retained; where verified, under half of the shortfall comes from an unresolved V gene, and the cause of the rest is unknown. D and trimming were read from the DNA, whereas the V and J calls and clone size are those reported in that table. The sample table contains roughly 130,000 clones; only one count was recorded for over 60% of them. The ten largest account for under 1.5% of the sample.

Points on this clone: Its antigen remains unidentified. Base qualities were left out, and no much larger clone turns up one base away.

This TCR was sampled from a male donor in good health and CMV-seropositive. What was sequenced was PBMCs. The sequence links TRBV6-5 to TRBJ2-1; the junction holds 15 bases that match TRBD2. In nucleotide form, the sequence is TGTGCCAGCAGTTCCGGGACTAGCGGGAGGATGTTCTTC. Translated, it reads CASSSGTSGRMFF.